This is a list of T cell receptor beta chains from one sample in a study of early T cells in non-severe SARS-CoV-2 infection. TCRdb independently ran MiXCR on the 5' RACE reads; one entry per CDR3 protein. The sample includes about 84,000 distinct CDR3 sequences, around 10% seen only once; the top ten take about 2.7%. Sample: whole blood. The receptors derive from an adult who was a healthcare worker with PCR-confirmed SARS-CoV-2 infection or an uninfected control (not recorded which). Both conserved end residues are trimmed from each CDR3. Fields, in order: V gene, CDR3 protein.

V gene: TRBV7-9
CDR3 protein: ASSLGLGSEQREAF

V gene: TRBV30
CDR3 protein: AWDNSNTEAF

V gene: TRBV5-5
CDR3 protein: ASSLAEGTTVGYT

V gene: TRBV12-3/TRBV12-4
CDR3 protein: ASSLISSGRAWEQY

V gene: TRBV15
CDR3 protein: ATSSQRTSYNEQF

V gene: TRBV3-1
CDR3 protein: ASSQTSGSSEQF

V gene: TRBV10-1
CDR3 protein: ASAPGGLGQETQY

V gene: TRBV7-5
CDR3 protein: ISVPEAPYLGGADTGELF

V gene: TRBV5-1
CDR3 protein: ASSLSRDRDNEQF

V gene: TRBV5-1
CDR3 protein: ASSLAEASNVYGYT

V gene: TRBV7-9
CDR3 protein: ASSLVGGPNTEAF

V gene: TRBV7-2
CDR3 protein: ASSDNTGELF

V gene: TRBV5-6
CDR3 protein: ASSWDRATDTQY

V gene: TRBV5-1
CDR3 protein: ASGKGDTIY

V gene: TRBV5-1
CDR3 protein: ASNLNRAGRTGELF

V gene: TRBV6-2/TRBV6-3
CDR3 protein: ASSFEALATEAF

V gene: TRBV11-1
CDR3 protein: ASSLSSTSTEAF

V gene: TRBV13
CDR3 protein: ASSLGDRNSPLH

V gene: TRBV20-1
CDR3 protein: SASLAGTRTDTQY

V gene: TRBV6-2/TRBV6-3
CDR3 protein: ASRKAGTAYNEQF

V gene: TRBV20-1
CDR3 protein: SAPGLAYTDTQY

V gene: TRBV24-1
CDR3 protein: ATSGPGQNSYEQY

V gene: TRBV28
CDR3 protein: ASSLTTEAF

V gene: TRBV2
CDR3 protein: ASSDQSRGYDSYEQY

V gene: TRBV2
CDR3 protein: ASSLDSNTGELF

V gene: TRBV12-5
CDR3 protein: ASGEQTKDTPKPTDTQY

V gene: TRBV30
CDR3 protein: AWSDPTGYYGYT

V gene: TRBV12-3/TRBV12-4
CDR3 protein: ASSSRRAFNEKLF

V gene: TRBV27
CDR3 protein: ASSLSQGKGETQY

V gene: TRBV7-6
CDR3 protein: ASSLVSSNTEAF

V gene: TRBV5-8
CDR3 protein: ASSLEVSGDPFGETQY

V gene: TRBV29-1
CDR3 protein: SVPAGNTEAF

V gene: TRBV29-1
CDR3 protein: SGWAINYGYT

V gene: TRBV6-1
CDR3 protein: ASSEQSLNEKLF

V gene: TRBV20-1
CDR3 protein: SATSGRNTDTQY

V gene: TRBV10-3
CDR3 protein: AISESRGRSSEQY

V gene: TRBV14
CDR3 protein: ASSQRGVGTEAF

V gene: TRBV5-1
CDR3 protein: ASRAGTIDTQY

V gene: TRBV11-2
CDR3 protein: ASSPGTVDTQY

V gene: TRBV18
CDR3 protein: ASSAGTASYEQY

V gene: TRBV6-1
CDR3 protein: ASTWDRGGNQPQH

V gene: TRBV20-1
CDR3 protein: SAGKPTFGRNEQF

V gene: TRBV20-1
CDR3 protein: RGTSLGNEQF

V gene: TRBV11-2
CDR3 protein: ASSVLGAGAYNEQF

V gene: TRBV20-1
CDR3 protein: SARKPRVEGYT

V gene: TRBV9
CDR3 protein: ASSSRGQNTEAF

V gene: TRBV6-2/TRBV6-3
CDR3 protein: ASSRGKVAGEAGELF

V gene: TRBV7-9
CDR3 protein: ASSLRGAQPQH

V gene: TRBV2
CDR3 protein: ASSEAPTGMGSTYEQY

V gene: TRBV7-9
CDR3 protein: ASSFLVNSPLH

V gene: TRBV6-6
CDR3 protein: ASSLEEDDEQY

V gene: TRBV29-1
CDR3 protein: SVSGMTQGYT

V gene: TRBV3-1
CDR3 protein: ASSQARGGGSEQY

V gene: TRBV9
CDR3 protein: ASSAIPMNTEAF

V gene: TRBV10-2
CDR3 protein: ASSVVSTSTDTQY

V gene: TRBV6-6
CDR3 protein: ASSYEAGRGGDTQY

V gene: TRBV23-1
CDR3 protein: ASGPGQDQETQY